Included here is one T cell receptor (beta chain) sequence, with context. During the 2 weeks before they entered the study, exposed participants had met someone with a PCR-confirmed or clinician-diagnosed COVID-19 case. The entry originates in a study of blood T cell repertoires in COVID-19. In the study overall: The origin of the acute and convalescent COVID-19 samples was the United States, Italy and Spain. T cells, B-cell-depleted T cells, or PBMCs supplied cDNA or gDNA.

Sequencing used immunoSEQ multiplex PCR; TCRdb keeps in-frame clones, though not all of them. The table lists around 330,000 clones, about 85% of them singletons. Trimming removed 6 bases from V and 5 bases from J, with 17 bases in between. This CDR3 comprises 15 residues. In germline, CDR1 is SGHVS, CDR2 FNYEAQ. Specimen: PBMCs or T cells enriched from blood (not recorded which). The chain has TRBV7-6 and TRBJ2-1, with D tentatively TRBD1 (5 bases). This receptor was taken from a woman aged 30 to 39 who had been exposed to COVID-19. DNA for the CDR3: TGTGCCAGCAGACCTCAGGGATTGTTAGACAATGAGCAGTTCTTC. This translates into CASRPQGLLDNEQFF.